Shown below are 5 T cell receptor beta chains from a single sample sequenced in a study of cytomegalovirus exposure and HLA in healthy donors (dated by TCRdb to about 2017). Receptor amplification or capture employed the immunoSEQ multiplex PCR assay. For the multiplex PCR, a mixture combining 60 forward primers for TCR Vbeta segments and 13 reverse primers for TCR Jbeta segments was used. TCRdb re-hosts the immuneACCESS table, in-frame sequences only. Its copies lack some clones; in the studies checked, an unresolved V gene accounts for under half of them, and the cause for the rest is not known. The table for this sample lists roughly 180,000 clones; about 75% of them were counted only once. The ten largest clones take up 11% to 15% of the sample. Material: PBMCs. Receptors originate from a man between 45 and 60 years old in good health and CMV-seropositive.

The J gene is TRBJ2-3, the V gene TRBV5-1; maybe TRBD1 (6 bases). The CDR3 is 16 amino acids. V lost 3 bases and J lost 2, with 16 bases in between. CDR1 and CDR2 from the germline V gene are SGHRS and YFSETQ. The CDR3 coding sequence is TGCGCCAGCAGCTCATCGACAGGAACTTTCACAGATACGCAGTATTTT. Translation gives CASSSSTGTFTDTQYF.

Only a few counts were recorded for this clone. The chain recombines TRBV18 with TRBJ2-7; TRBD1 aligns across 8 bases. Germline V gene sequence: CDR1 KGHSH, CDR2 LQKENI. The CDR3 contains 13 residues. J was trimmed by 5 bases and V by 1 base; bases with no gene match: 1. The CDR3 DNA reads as TGTGCCAGCTCACCACGACAGGGGAACGAGCAGTACTTC. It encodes CASSPRQGNEQYF.

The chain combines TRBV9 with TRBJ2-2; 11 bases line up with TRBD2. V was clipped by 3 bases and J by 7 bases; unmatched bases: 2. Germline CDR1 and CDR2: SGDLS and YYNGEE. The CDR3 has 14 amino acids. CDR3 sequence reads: CASSGLAGIGELFF. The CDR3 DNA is TGTGCCAGCAGCGGACTAGCGGGGATCGGGGAGCTGTTTTTT.

The CDR3 DNA reads TGCGCCAGCATCTCCGAGAGGGGACTACTTCAGTATTTT. This encodes CASISERGLLQYF. The chain employs TRBV5-1 and TRBJ2-3; 7 nucleotides agree with TRBD2. V was pared by 6 bases and J by 12 bases, with 13 bases of the junction left unmatched. CDR3 length equals 13 residues. CDR1 is SGHRS and CDR2 is YFSETQ in the germline V gene.

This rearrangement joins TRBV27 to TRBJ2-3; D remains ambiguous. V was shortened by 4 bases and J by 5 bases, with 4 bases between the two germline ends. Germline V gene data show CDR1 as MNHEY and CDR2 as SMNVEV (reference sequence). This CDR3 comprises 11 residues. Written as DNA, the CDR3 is TGTGCCAGCAGTTATCGAGATACGCAGTATTTT. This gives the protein CASSYRDTQYF.